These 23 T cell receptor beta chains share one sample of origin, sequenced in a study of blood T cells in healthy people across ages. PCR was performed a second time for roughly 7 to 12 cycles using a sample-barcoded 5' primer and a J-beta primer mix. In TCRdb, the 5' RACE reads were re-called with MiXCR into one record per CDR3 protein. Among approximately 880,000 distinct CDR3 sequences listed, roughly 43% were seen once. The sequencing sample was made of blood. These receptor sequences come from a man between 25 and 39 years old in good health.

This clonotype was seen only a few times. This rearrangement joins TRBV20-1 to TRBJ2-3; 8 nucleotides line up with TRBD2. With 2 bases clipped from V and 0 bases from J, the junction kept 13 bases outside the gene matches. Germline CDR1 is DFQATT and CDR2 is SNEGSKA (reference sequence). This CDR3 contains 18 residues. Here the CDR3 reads CSARTIMGGGTSTDTQYF. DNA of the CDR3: TGCAGTGCTAGAACTATCATGGGCGGGGGGACTAGCACAGATACGCAGTATTTT.

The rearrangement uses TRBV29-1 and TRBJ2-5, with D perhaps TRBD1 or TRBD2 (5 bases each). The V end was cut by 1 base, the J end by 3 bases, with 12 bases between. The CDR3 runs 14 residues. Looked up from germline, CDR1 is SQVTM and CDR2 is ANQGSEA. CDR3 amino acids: CSVEVGEEEETQYF. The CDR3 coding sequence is TGCAGCGTTGAAGTGGGGGAAGAGGAAGAGACCCAGTACTTC.

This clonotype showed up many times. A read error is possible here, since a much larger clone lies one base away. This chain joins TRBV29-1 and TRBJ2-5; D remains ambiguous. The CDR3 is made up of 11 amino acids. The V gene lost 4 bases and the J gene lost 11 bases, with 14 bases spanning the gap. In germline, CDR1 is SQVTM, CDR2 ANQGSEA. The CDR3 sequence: CSVARLHEQYF. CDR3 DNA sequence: TGCAGCGTTGCCCGACTCCATGAGCAGTACTTC.

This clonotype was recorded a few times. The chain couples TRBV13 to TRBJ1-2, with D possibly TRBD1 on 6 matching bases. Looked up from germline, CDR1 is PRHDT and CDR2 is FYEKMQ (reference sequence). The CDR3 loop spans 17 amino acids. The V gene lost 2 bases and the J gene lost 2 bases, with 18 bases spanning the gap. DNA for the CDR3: TGTGCCAGCAGCTTATTTGGTACGGGCCAGGGGAACTATGGCTACACCTTC. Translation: CASSLFGTGQGNYGYTF.

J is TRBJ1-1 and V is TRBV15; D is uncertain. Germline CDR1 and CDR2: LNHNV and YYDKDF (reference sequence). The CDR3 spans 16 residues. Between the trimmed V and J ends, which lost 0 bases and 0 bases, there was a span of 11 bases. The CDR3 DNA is TGTGCCACCAGCAGAGAGGCACGGATATTGAACACTGAAGCTTTCTTT. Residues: CATSREARILNTEAFF.

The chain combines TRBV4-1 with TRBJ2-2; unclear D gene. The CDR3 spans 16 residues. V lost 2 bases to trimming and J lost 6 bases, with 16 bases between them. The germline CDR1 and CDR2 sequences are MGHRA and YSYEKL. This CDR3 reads CASSQLPADSSGELFF. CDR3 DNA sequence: TGCGCCAGCAGCCAACTGCCGGCCGACTCGTCCGGGGAGCTGTTTTTT.

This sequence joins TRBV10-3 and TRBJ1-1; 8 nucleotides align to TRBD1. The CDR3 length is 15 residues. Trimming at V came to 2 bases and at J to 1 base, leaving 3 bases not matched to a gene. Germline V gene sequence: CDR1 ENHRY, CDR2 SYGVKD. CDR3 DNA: TGTGCCATCAGTGAGGGGCAGGGGGCGAACACTGAAGCTTTCTTT. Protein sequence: CAISEGQGANTEAFF.

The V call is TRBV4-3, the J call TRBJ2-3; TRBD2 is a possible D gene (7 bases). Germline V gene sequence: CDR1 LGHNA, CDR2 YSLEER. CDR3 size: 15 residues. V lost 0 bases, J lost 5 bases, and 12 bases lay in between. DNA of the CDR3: TGCGCCAGCAGCCAAGAAGGGGGGAGGGGAGATACGCAGTATTTT. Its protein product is CASSQEGGRGDTQYF.

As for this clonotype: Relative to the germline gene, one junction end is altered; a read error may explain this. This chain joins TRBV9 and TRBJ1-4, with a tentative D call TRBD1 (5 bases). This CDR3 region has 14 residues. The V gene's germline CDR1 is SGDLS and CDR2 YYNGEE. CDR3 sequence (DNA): TGTGCCGGCAGCGTAAGACAGTTTAATGAAAAACTGTTTTTT. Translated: CAGSVRQFNEKLFF.

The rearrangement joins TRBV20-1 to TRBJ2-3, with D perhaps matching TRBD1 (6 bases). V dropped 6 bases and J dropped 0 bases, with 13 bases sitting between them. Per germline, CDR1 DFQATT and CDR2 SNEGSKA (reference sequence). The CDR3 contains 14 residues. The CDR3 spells CSAIRQVSTDTQYF. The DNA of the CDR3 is TGCAGTGCCATTAGACAGGTCAGCACAGATACGCAGTATTTT.

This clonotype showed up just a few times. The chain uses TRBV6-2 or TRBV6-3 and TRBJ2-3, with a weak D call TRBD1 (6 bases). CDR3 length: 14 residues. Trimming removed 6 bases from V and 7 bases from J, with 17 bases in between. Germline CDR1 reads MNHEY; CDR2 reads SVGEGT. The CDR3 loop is CASSHDRSLNTQYF. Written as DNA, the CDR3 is TGTGCCAGCAGCCACGACAGGAGCCTGAATACGCAGTATTTT.

CDR3 protein: CASSERFRTSGQYF. CDR3 in DNA: TGCGCCAGCAGTGAGAGGTTTAGAACTAGCGGGCAGTATTTT. The V call is TRBV10-2, the J call TRBJ2-3; TRBD2 matches at 8 bases. Germline CDR1 reads WSHSY; CDR2 reads SAAADI. V shed 2 bases and J 11 bases; nucleotides not matched to a gene: 9. The CDR3 extends over 14 amino acids.

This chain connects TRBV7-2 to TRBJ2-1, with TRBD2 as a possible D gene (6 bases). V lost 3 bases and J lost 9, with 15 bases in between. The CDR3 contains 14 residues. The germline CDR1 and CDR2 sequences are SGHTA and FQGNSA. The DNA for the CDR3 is TGTGCCAGCAGCTTTGCGGGATCCTCGGGTGAGCAGTTCTTC. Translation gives CASSFAGSSGEQFF. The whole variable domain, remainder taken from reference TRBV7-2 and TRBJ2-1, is GAGVSQSPSNKVTEKGKDVELRCDPISGHTALYWYRQSLGQGLEFLIYFQGNSAPDKSGLPSDRFSAERTGGSVSTLTIQRTQQEDSAVYLCASSFAGSSGEQFFGPGTRLTVL.

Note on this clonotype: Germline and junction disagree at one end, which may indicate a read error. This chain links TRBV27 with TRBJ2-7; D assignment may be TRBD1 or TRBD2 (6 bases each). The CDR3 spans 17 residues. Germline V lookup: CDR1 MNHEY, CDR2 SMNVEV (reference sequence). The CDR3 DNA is TGTGCCAGTAGTTTATCGAACGACTGGGGGGCCGGGTACGAGCAGTACTTC. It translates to CASSLSNDWGAGYEQYF.

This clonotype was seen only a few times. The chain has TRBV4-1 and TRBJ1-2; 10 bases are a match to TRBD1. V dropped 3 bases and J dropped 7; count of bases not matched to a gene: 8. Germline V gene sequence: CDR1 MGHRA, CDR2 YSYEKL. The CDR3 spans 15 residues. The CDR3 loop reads CASSHPGQGLSGYTF. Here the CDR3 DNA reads TGCGCCAGCAGCCACCCGGGACAGGGGCTCTCTGGCTACACCTTC.

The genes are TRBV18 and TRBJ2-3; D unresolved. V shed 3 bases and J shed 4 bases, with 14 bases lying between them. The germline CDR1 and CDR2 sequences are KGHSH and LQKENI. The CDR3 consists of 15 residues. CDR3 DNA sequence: TGTGCCAGCTCACCGAGAACAACCTCCCCAGATACGCAGTATTTT. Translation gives CASSPRTTSPDTQYF.

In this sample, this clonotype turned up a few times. CDR3 protein: CASSVEAGVGNEQFF. The DNA for the CDR3 is TGTGCCAGCAGCGTAGAGGCCGGGGTCGGTAATGAGCAGTTCTTC. V gene TRBV9 combines with J gene TRBJ2-1, with a tentative D call TRBD2 (5 bases). This CDR3 is 15 amino acids long. V was cut by 0 bases and J by 7 bases, with 14 bases left in between. The germline CDR1 and CDR2 sequences are SGDLS and YYNGEE.

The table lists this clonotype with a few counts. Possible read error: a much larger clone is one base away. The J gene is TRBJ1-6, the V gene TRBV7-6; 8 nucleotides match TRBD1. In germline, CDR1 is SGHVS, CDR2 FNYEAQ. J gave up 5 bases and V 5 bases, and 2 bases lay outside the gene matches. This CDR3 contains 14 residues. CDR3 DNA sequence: TGTGCCAGCAGCCCGACAGGGGATAATTCACCCCTCCACTTT. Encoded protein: CASSPTGDNSPLHF.

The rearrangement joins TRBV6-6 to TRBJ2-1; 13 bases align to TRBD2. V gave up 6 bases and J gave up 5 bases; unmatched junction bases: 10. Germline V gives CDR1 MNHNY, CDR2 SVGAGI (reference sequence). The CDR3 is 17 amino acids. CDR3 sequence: CASSPRSGLAGDNEQFF. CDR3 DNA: TGTGCCAGCAGCCCCAGATCTGGACTAGCGGGGGACAATGAGCAGTTCTTC.

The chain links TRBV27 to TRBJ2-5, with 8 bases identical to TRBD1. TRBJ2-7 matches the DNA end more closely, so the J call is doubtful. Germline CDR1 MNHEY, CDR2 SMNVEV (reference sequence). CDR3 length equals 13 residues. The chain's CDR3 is CASRGQEDYEQYF. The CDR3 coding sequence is TGTGCCAGCAGGGGACAGGAAGACTACGAGCAGTACTTC.

The CDR3 coding sequence is TGTGCCAGCAGCTTAGTATCCATCACAGATACGCAGTATTTT. Its translation: CASSLVSITDTQYF. This chain uses TRBV7-6 with TRBJ2-3; D is uncertain. The CDR3 extends over 14 amino acids. The V gene lost 1 base and the J gene lost 2 bases, with 7 bases spanning the gap. CDR1 is SGHVS, CDR2 FNYEAQ, per germline. The whole variable domain, filled in from reference TRBV7-6 and TRBJ2-3, reads GAGVSQSPRYKVTKRGQDVALRCDPISGHVSLYWYRQALGQGPEFLTYFNYEAQQDKSGLPNDRFSAERPEGSISTLTIQRTEQRDSAMYRCASSLVSITDTQYFGPGTRLTVL.

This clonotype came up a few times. The CDR3 sequence is CASSQDATRRYF. The CDR3 DNA follows: TGTGCCAGCAGCCAAGATGCGACTAGGCGGTACTTC. The chain combines TRBV3-1 with TRBJ2-7, with D possibly TRBD2 on 6 matching bases. The CDR3 contains 12 residues. Trimming took 0 bases from V and 12 from J, leaving 12 bases between them. The germline V gene has CDR1 LGHDT and CDR2 YNNKEL (reference sequence).

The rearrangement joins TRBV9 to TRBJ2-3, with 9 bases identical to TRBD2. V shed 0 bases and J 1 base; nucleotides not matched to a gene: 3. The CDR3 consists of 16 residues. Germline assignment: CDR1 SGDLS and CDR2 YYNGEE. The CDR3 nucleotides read TGTGCCAGCAGCGTAGTACCTAGCGGGGGCACAGATACGCAGTATTTT. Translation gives CASSVVPSGGTDTQYF.